This T cell receptor beta chain is drawn from a study of cytomegalovirus exposure and HLA in healthy donors. Broader study findings: HLA-A and HLA-B allele assignments for most subjects were reportedly predicted accurately using TCR beta sequences. Among the CMV-associated chains, three were confirmed in vitro as specific for CMV antigens. Researchers reported from a later analysis that most CMV-associated TCR beta chains appeared HLA-restricted.

Concerning this clone itself: The target antigen is unknown.

Each donor's status was that of a healthy bone marrow donor. The V end lost 5 bases, the J end lost 4 bases, and 11 bases lay between the germline ends. Germline-derived CDR1 and CDR2 are MNHEY and SMNVEV (reference sequence). The CDR3 is made up of 13 amino acids. Primers included in the PCR were 60 Vbeta and 13 Jbeta primers. Only in-frame clones appear in the TCRdb table, and some are missing; sequencing was by immunoSEQ multiplex PCR. Of 110,000 to 150,000 clones in the sample, around 75% were seen once. The receptor comes from a man aged 35 to 55 in good health and CMV-seronegative. This chain joins TRBV27 and TRBJ2-5; weak D call: TRBD2 (5 bases). Sequencing input: PBMCs. DNA of the CDR3: TGTGCCAGCAGTAAACGGGATGTAGAGACCCAGTACTTC. Amino acid sequence: CASSKRDVETQYF.